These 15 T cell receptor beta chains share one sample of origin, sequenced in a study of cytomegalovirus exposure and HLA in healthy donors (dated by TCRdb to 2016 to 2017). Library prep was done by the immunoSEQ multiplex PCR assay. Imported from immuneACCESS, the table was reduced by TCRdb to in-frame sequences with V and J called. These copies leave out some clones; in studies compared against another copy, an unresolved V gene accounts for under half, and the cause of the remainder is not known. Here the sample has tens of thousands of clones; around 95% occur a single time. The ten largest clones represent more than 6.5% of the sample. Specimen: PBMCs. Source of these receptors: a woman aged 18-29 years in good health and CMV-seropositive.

The CDR3 DNA reads as TGTGCCAGCAGCCAGGGGACTAGCGGGAGAAGGAATGAGCAGTTCTTC. This gives the protein CASSQGTSGRRNEQFF. The gene calls are TRBV11-3 and TRBJ2-1; the match to TRBD2 covers 14 bases. Germline loops: CDR1 SGHNT, CDR2 YENEEA. Losses at the gene ends were 5 bases for V and 7 bases for J; bases not matched to a gene: 7. CDR3 length: 16 amino acids.

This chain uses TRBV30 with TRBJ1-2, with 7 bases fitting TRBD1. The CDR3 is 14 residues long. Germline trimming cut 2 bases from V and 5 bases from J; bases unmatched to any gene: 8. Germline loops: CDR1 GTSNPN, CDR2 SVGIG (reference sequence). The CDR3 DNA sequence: TGTGCCTGGAGTAGTGAGGGGGCGGGTTATGGCTACACCTTC. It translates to CAWSSEGAGYGYTF.

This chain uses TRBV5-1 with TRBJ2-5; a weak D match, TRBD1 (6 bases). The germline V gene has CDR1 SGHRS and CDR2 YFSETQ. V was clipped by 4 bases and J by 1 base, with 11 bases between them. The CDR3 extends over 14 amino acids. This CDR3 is CASSPLTGQETQYF. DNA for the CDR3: TGCGCCAGCAGCCCCTTGACAGGCCAAGAGACCCAGTACTTC.

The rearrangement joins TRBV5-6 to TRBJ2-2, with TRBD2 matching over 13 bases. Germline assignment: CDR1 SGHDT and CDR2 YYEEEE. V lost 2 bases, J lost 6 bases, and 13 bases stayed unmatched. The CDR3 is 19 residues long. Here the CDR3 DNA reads TGTGCCAGCAGCTTAGTACTAGCGGGGGGGCCACTGGCACCCGGGGAGCTGTTTTTT. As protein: CASSLVLAGGPLAPGELFF.

As DNA, the CDR3 is TGTGCCAGCAGCCACCCCGACAGGGGAACTGAAGCTTTCTTT. Its translation is CASSHPDRGTEAFF. This chain links TRBV6-1 with TRBJ1-1, with 8 bases that match TRBD1. Per germline, CDR1 MNHNS and CDR2 SASEGT. V gave up 6 bases and J gave up 5 bases; unmatched junction bases: 8. The CDR3 spans 14 residues.

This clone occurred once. CDR3 coding DNA: TGCAGCGTTGAGCCGCAGGGAGGGACCGGGGAGCTGTTTTTT. Translation: CSVEPQGGTGELFF. The chain uses TRBV29-1 and TRBJ2-2; 7 nucleotides match TRBD2. V trimming: 3 bases; J trimming: 5 bases; junction bases outside the gene matches: 6. The CDR3 is 14 amino acids. Germline V lookup: CDR1 SQVTM, CDR2 ANQGSEA.

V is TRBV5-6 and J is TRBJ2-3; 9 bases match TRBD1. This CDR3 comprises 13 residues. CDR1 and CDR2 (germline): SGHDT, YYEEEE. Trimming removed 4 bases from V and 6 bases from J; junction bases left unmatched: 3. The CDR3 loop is CASSEDRGDTQYF. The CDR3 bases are TGTGCCAGCAGCGAGGACAGGGGCGATACGCAGTATTTT.

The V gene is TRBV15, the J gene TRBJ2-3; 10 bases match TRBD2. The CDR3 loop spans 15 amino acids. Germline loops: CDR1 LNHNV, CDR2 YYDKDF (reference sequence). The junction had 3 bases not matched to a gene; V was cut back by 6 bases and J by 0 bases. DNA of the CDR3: TGTGCCACCAGGGTTAGCGGGGGGAGCACAGATACGCAGTATTTT. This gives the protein CATRVSGGSTDTQYF.

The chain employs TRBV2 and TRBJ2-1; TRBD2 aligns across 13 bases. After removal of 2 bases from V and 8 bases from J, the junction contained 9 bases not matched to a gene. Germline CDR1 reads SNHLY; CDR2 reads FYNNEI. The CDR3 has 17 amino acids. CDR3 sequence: CASSERAGTSGTYEQFF. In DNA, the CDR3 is TGTGCCAGCAGTGAAAGGGCCGGGACTAGCGGGACGTATGAGCAGTTCTTC.

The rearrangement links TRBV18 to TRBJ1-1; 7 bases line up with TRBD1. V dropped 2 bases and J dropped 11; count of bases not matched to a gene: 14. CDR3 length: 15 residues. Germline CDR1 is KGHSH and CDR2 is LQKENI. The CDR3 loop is CASSPMAGGSLEAFF. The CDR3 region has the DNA TGTGCCAGCTCACCAATGGCAGGGGGTAGCCTAGAGGCTTTCTTT.

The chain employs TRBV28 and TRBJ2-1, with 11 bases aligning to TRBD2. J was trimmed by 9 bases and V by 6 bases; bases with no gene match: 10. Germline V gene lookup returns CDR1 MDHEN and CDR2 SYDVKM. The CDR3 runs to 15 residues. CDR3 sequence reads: CASSTKTSGEGEQFF. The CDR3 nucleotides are TGTGCCAGCAGCACCAAGACTAGCGGGGAAGGTGAGCAGTTCTTC.

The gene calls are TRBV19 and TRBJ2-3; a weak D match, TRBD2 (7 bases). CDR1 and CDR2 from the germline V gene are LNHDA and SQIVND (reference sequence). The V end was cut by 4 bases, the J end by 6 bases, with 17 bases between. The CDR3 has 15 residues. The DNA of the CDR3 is TGTGCCAGTAGTAATCGAGGGGGAGGGGTGGATACGCAGTATTTT. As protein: CASSNRGGGVDTQYF. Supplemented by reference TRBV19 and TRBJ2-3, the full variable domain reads DGGITQSPKYLFRKEGQNVTLSCEQNLNHDAMYWYRQDPGQGLRLIYYSQIVNDFQKGDIAEGYSVSREKKESFPLTVTSAQKNPTAFYLCASSNRGGGVDTQYFGPGTRLTVL.

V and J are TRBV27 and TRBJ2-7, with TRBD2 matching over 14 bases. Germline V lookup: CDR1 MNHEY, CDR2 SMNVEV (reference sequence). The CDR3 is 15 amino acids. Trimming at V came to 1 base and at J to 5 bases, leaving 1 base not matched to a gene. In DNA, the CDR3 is TGTGCCAGCAGTTTATGGGGACTAGCGGGAGACGAGCAGTACTTC. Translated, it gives CASSLWGLAGDEQYF.

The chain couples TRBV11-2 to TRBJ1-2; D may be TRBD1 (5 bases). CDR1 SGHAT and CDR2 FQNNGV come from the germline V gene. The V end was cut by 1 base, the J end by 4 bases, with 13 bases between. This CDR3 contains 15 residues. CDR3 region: CASSLVGGDSYGYTF. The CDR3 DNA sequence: TGTGCCAGCAGCTTAGTTGGGGGGGATAGCTATGGCTACACCTTC.

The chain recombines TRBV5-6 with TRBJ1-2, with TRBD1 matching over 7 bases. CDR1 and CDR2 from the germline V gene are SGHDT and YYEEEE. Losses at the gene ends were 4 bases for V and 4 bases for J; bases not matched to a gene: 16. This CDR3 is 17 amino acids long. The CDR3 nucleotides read TGTGCCAGCAGCCGAAAGACCGACAGGGAAGTCCGCTATGGCTACACCTTC. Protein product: CASSRKTDREVRYGYTF.